This T cell receptor (beta chain) is from a study of shared clonotypes between healthy human individuals. CD45RO-negative cells were positively selected for CCR7, leaving out terminally differentiated effector memory CD45RA+ cells. There were only Caucasian adults among the donors, and all lived in Nashville, Tennessee. Sequencing used immunoSEQ multiplex PCR; TCRdb keeps in-frame clones, though not all of them. Of about 2.1 million clones in the sample, roughly 91% are singletons; the top ten hold roughly 1.7%. Per germline, CDR1 MGHRA and CDR2 YSYEKL. V dropped 0 bases and J dropped 4 bases, with 6 bases sitting between them. The CDR3 is 13 residues long. The table lists this clone with a few counts. The identical CDR3 is also encoded by other nucleotide sequences in the sample.

J is TRBJ1-1 and V is TRBV4-1; TRBD1 might be the D (6 bases). The TCR originated in a man between 18 and 35 years old in good health. Some clones in this sample may be carry-over from other donors' samples. Material: naive CD8+ T cells from PBMCs. The chain's CDR3 is CASSQDRGTEAFF. CDR3 in DNA: TGCGCCAGCAGCCAAGACAGGGGCACTGAAGCTTTCTTT.